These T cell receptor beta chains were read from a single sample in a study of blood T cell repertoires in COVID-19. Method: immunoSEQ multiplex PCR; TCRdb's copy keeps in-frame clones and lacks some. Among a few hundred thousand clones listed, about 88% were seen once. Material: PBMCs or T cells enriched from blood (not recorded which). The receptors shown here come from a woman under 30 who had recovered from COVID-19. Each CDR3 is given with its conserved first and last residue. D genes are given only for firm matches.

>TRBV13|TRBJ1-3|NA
TGTGCCAGCAGCCCTGACTACTCTGGAAACACCATATATTTT
CASSPDYSGNTIYF
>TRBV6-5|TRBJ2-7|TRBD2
TGTGCCAGCAGTAGGCGGGGGGACGAGCAGTACTTC
CASSRRGDEQYF
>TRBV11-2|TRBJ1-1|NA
TGTGCCAGCAGCTTAATCGCTGAAGCTTTCTTT
CASSLIAEAFF
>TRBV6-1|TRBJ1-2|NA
TGTGCCAGCAGTCGCGGGACGGGAAGCTATGGCTACACCTTC
CASSRGTGSYGYTF
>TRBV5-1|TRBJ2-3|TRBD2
TGCGCCAGCAGCTTCCTACTAGCGGGGGACCAGGATACGCAGTATTTT
CASSFLLAGDQDTQYF
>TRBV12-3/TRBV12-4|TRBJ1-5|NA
TGTGCCAGCAGCCACGGCGGGAATCAGCCCCAGCATTTT
CASSHGGNQPQHF
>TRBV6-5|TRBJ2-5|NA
TGTGCCAGCAGTTTATCCAGACAGTCGGAGACCCAGTACTTC
CASSLSRQSETQYF
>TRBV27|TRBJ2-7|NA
TGTGCCAGCAGTGCCAGGGATACCGGCTACGAGCAGTACTTC
CASSARDTGYEQYF
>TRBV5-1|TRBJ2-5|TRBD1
TGCGCCAGCAGCATACAGGGGCCCTTCCAAGAGACCCAGTACTTC
CASSIQGPFQETQYF
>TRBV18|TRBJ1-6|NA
TGTGCCAGCTCGCTAAAAGTATTCAATTCACCCCTCCACTTT
CASSLKVFNSPLHF
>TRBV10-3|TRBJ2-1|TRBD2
TGTGCCATAAAGACTAGCTCATCCTACAATGAGCAGTTCTTC
CAIKTSSSYNEQFF